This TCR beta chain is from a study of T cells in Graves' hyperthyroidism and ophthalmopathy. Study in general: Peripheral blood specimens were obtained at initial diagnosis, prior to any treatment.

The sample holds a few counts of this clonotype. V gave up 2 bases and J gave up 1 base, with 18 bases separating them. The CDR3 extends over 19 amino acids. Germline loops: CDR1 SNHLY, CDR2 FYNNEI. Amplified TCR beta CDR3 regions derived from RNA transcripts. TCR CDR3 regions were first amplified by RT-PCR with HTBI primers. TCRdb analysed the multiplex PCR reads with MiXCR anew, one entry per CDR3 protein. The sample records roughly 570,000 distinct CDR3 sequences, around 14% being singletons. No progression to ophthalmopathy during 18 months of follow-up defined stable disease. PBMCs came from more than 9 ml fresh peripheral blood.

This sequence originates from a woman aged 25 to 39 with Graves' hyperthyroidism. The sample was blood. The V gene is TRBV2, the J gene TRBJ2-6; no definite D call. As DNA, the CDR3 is TGTGCCAGCAGTGAATTCGTCAACCCAAGAAGGTCTGGGGCCAACGTCCTGACTTTC. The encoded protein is CASSEFVNPRRSGANVLTF.